The 18 T cell receptor beta chains below were found in one sample sequenced in a study. Libraries were prepared by immunoSEQ multiplex PCR; TCRdb keeps only in-frame clonotypes and omits some of them. The table has around 49,000 clones, just over 90% seen once. Input material: PBMCs. Every receptor here comes from a man aged 35 to 55 with rheumatoid arthritis.

This clone was counted a few times. The chain links TRBV3-1 (or the pseudogene TRBV3-2) to TRBJ2-5; 8 bases agree with TRBD2. V dropped 1 base and J dropped 5; count of bases not matched to a gene: 9. CDR3 size: 16 residues. Germline lookup yields CDR1 LGHDT and CDR2 YNNKEL (reference sequence). Written as DNA, the CDR3 is TGTGCCAGCAGCCAAGGAACTAGCGGAGGAGCGGAGACCCAGTACTTC. It codes for CASSQGTSGGAETQYF.

The chain carries TRBV18 and TRBJ2-5; a weak D match, TRBD1 (5 bases). The V and J ends lost 2 bases and 7 bases respectively, with 11 bases between them. The germline CDR1 and CDR2 sequences are KGHSH and LQKENI. The CDR3 length is 13 residues. CDR3 in DNA: TGTGCCAGCTCACCATCAGGGTTTACGACCCAGTACTTC. Protein product: CASSPSGFTTQYF.

The chain carries TRBV7-3 and TRBJ1-1; D gene unclear. Germline lookup yields CDR1 SGHTA and CDR2 FQGTGA. V was cut by 0 bases and J by 4 bases, with 6 bases left in between. CDR3 length: 13 residues. The CDR3 nucleotides read TGTGCCAGCAGCTTAACGGGAGTCACTGAAGCTTTCTTT. As protein: CASSLTGVTEAFF.

The genes are TRBV27 and TRBJ2-7, with 10 bases lining up with TRBD2. This CDR3 region has 15 residues. The germline V gene encodes CDR1 MNHEY and CDR2 SMNVEV (reference sequence). The junction had 7 bases not matched to a gene; V was cut back by 6 bases and J by 2 bases. The CDR3 bases are TGTGCCAGCAGCAAGAGCGGGAGGGGGGCCTACGAGCAGTACTTC. Amino acids: CASSKSGRGAYEQYF.

V usage is TRBV18 and J usage is TRBJ1-3; TRBD1 matches 7 bases. CDR1 KGHSH and CDR2 LQKENI come from the germline V gene. This CDR3 has 15 residues. The V segment lost 0 bases and the J segment 4 bases; nucleotides outside the gene matches: 3. The CDR3 region has the DNA TGTGCCAGCTCACCACCCGGGACAGCCGGAAACACCATATATTTT. Its protein is CASSPPGTAGNTIYF.

This chain connects TRBV19 to TRBJ2-7; D is perhaps TRBD2 (6 bases). Germline assignment: CDR1 LNHDA and CDR2 SQIVND (reference sequence). The CDR3 has 14 amino acids. The V end lost 3 bases, the J end lost 3 bases, and 12 bases lay between the germline ends. CDR3 amino acids: CASSIRESNYEQYF. The CDR3 nucleotides are TGTGCCAGTAGTATTCGGGAGTCCAACTACGAGCAGTACTTC.

V usage is TRBV5-1 and J usage is TRBJ1-5; TRBD1 might be the D (5 bases). The CDR3 loop spans 16 amino acids. Germline assignment: CDR1 SGHRS and CDR2 YFSETQ. Trimming left V 2 bases short and J 4 bases short, with 16 bases between. The CDR3 DNA sequence: TGCGCCAGCAGCTTCGGGGACGGCTCCGCGAATCAGCCCCAGCATTTT. Its translation: CASSFGDGSANQPQHF.

This rearrangement joins TRBV7-3 to TRBJ2-1, with D perhaps matching TRBD1 (5 bases). From germline, CDR1 is SGHTA and CDR2 FQGTGA. The CDR3 is made up of 13 amino acids. Trimming cost V 6 bases and J 4 bases, with 10 bases left between them. In DNA, the CDR3 is TGTGCCAGCAGGGACACGAGTTACAATGAGCAGTTCTTC. Protein product: CASRDTSYNEQFF. The full variable domain, in which reference TRBV7-3 and TRBJ2-1 provide the parts outside the CDR3, is GAGVSQTPSNKVTEKGKYVELRCDPISGHTALYWYRQSLGQGPEFLIYFQGTGAADDSGLPNDRFFAVRPEGSVSTLKIQRTERGDSAVYLCASRDTSYNEQFFGPGTRLTVL.

V is TRBV29-1 and J is TRBJ1-1; D is possibly TRBD1 (5 bases). V lost 4 bases, J lost 1 base, and 16 bases lay in between. The length of the CDR3 is 15 residues. Per the germline V gene, CDR1 is SQVTM and CDR2 is ANQGSEA. CDR3 in DNA: TGCAGCGTTGGCAGGGTGGGGTTAAGGAACACTGAAGCTTTCTTT. This codes for CSVGRVGLRNTEAFF.

The CDR3 loop is CASSHYRELGYGYTF. CDR3 nucleotides: TGTGCCAGTAGTCACTACAGGGAATTGGGCTATGGCTACACCTTC. This chain links TRBV19 with TRBJ1-2; perhaps TRBD1 as D (6 bases). Germline CDR1 reads LNHDA; CDR2 reads SQIVND (reference sequence). The CDR3 length is 15 residues. The V gene lost 5 bases and the J gene lost 4 bases, with 17 bases spanning the gap.

This clone was counted between two and nine times. The rearrangement uses TRBV30 and TRBJ1-2; the D is unclear. Trimming removed 4 bases at V and 2 bases at J, with 8 bases between. The CDR3 loop spans 12 amino acids. Germline V gene data show CDR1 as GTSNPN and CDR2 as SVGIG (reference sequence). The CDR3 DNA follows: TGTGCCTGGAACCCACTCAACTATGGCTACACCTTC. It translates to CAWNPLNYGYTF.

V usage is TRBV6-5 and J usage is TRBJ2-7; D gene ambiguous. The CDR3 loop spans 11 amino acids. Germline V gives CDR1 MNHEY, CDR2 SVGAGI. V was cut by 8 bases and J by 2 bases, with 7 bases left in between. The DNA for the CDR3 is TGTGCCAGCGGGGATGCCTACGAGCAGTACTTC. Protein sequence: CASGDAYEQYF.

The chain recombines TRBV6-4 with TRBJ2-3; TRBD1 might be the D (5 bases). V was pared by 7 bases and J by 1 base, with 12 bases between. The CDR3 extends over 14 amino acids. Germline lookup yields CDR1 MRHNA and CDR2 SNTAGT. CDR3 sequence (DNA): TGTGCCAGCAACTTGGACAACCGCACAGATACGCAGTATTTT. As protein: CASNLDNRTDTQYF.

The V call is TRBV13, the J call TRBJ2-1; D may correspond to TRBD1 or TRBD2 (5 bases each). Germline V gives CDR1 PRHDT, CDR2 FYEKMQ (reference sequence). The V end lost 4 bases, the J end lost 6 bases, and 13 bases lay between the germline ends. The CDR3 sequence is 14 residues long. The CDR3 nucleotides are TGTGCCAGCAGCTCGGGGCCCCGCGGCAATGAGCAGTTCTTC. It is translated as CASSSGPRGNEQFF.

This chain uses TRBV7-8 with TRBJ1-2; maybe TRBD1 (5 bases). The CDR3 loop spans 16 amino acids. The germline V gene encodes CDR1 SGHVS and CDR2 FQNEAQ. The V and J ends lost 5 bases and 4 bases respectively, with 20 bases between them. The CDR3 coding sequence is TGTGCCAGCAGCCCCCAGGTTTTGAAGGGGCCCTATGGCTACACCTTC. It codes for CASSPQVLKGPYGYTF.

The gene calls are TRBV18 and TRBJ2-7; 7 nucleotides line up with TRBD2. The CDR3 is made up of 14 amino acids. J lost 4 bases, V lost 3 bases, and 6 bases had no gene match. Germline V lookup: CDR1 KGHSH, CDR2 LQKENI. CDR3 nucleotides: TGTGCCAGCTCACCCCTGGGGAGGGTTTACGAGCAGTACTTC. The encoded protein is CASSPLGRVYEQYF.

This chain uses TRBV12-3 or TRBV12-4 with TRBJ2-2; 7 nucleotides match TRBD1. CDR3 length equals 13 residues. V dropped 2 bases and J dropped 14; count of bases not matched to a gene: 8. The CDR3 reads CASSLRGLPRLFF. The CDR3 region has the DNA TGTGCCAGCAGTTTAAGGGGGCTCCCCCGCCTGTTTTTT.

In its sample, this clone was seen a few times. This chain connects TRBV3-1 (or the pseudogene TRBV3-2) to TRBJ2-7; D gene unclear. The CDR3 sequence is 12 residues long. Trimming left V 0 bases short and J 6 bases short, with 6 bases between. Germline loops: CDR1 LGHDT, CDR2 YNNKEL (reference sequence). CDR3 sequence reads: CASSQDGVEQYF. As DNA, the CDR3 is TGTGCCAGCAGCCAAGATGGAGTCGAGCAGTACTTC.